This T cell receptor beta chain was retrieved from a study of blood T cell repertoires in COVID-19. Study context: Italy, Spain and the United States were the sources of the convalescent and acute COVID-19 samples. Sample material is recorded as cDNA or gDNA derived from T cells, B-cell-depleted T cells, or PBMCs.

The V segment lost 1 base and the J segment 7 bases; nucleotides outside the gene matches: 4. This CDR3 has 15 amino acids. In germline, CDR1 is SEHNR, CDR2 FQNEAQ (reference sequence). This clone was seen only a few times. Original processing methods: Reference gene primer amplification gave estimated nucleated cell counts. Profiling relied on immunoSEQ multiplex PCR, and the TCRdb table lists in-frame clones only, not all of them. That table is the source of V, J and clone size, and D and trimming were worked out from the DNA. The profile covers about 75,000 clones, with 75% to 90% appearing a single time and 2.5% to 3% taken by the ten largest.

The TCR was taken from a human donor in a cohort sampled during active COVID-19. Sequencing used peripheral blood. The chain combines TRBV7-9 with TRBJ1-6, with 7 bases aligning to TRBD1. CDR3 loop: CASSLGQGVNSPLHF. The CDR3 coding sequence is TGTGCCAGCAGCTTAGGACAGGGTGTGAATTCACCCCTCCACTTT. Variable domain in full (rest from reference TRBV7-9 and TRBJ1-6): DTGVSQNPRHKITKRGQNVTFRCDPISEHNRLYWYRQTLGQGPEFLTYFQNEAQLEKSRLLSDRFSAERPKGSFSTLEIQRTEQGDSAMYLCASSLGQGVNSPLHFGNGTRLTVT.